This T cell receptor (beta chain) was profiled in a study of cytomegalovirus exposure and HLA in healthy donors. Study-level information: An analysis done earlier identified about 120 million unique TCR beta sequences from approximately 200 million T cells.

V was clipped by 4 bases and J by 4 bases; unmatched bases: 4. The CDR3 runs 13 residues. Germline V gene sequence: CDR1 SQVTM, CDR2 ANQGSEA. The PCR made use of 60 Vbeta and 13 Jbeta primers. Generated by immunoSEQ multiplex PCR, the TCRdb table keeps only in-frame clones and is missing some. This repertoire shows approximately 100,000 clones, 60% to 85% found once; its top ten account for roughly 5%. The sample taken for sequencing was PBMCs. This receptor was taken from a female donor in good health and CMV-seropositive. This chain uses TRBV29-1 with TRBJ2-4, with 7 bases that match TRBD1. The CDR3 is CSVGQGIKNIQYF. DNA for the CDR3: TGCAGCGTTGGACAGGGAATTAAAAACATTCAGTACTTC.